This T cell receptor beta chain is from a study of blood T cell repertoires in COVID-19. Whole-study context: Sites in the United States, Italy and Spain provided acute and convalescent COVID-19 samples. Sources were T cells, B-cell-depleted T cells, or PBMCs; the material itself was cDNA or gDNA.

In the original workflow: Estimated nucleated cell counts came from reference gene primer amplification. Measured with immunoSEQ multiplex PCR; TCRdb has only the in-frame clones, and not every one. The D gene and trimming were derived from the DNA, and the V and J assignments and clone size from that table. The sample comprises 150,000 to 200,000 clones, roughly nine tenths of which are singletons, and less than 3% rests with the top ten. This receptor was obtained from a man between 60 and 75 years old with acute or convalescent COVID-19. The sequenced material came from peripheral blood.

CDR3 protein: CASSSDGGARGEQFF. The CDR3 nucleotides read TGTGCCAGCAGCTCCGACGGGGGGGCCCGCGGGGAGCAGTTCTTC. The chain links TRBV7-2 to TRBJ2-1; 8 nucleotides match TRBD2. Germline CDR1 reads SGHTA; CDR2 reads FQGNSA. V trimming: 4 bases; J trimming: 10 bases; junction bases outside the gene matches: 12. The CDR3 is 15 residues long.